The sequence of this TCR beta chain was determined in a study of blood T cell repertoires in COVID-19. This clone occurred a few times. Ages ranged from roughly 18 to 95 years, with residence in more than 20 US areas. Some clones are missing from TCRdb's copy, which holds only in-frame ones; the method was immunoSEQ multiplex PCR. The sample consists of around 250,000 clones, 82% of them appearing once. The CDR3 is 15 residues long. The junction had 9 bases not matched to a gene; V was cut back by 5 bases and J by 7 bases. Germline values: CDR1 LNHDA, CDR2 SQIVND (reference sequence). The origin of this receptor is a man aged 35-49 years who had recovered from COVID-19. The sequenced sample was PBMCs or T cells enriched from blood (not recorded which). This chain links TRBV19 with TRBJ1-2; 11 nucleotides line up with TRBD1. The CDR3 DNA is TGTGCCAGTAGTCCTCGGACAGGGGGCGCTTCTGGCTACACCTTC. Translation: CASSPRTGGASGYTF.